This T cell receptor beta chain appears in the sequencing data of a study of technical replicates of blood from several donors. Assay used: immunoSEQ multiplex PCR; TCRdb lists only in-frame clones, some missing. The table shows over 65,000 clones, with just under 97% occurring only once. This CDR3 comprises 14 residues. J was trimmed by 8 bases and V by 7 bases; bases with no gene match: 11. Germline CDR1 is MNHEY and CDR2 is SMNVEV (reference sequence). The sequence was collected from a human donor in good health. Sequencing was done on a sample of T cells isolated from PBMCs. This sequence joins TRBV27 and TRBJ1-2, with 9 positions matching TRBD1. This chain's CDR3 is CASTSTGGREGYTF. CDR3 bases: TGTGCCAGCACCTCGACAGGGGGAAGGGAAGGCTACACCTTC.